These 24 T cell receptor beta chains were all obtained from the same sample, sequenced in a study of cytomegalovirus exposure and HLA in healthy donors. Libraries were prepared by immunoSEQ multiplex PCR; TCRdb keeps only in-frame clonotypes and omits some of them. This table holds 100,000 to 150,000 clones, 89% found once. The sequencing input was PBMCs. Receptor source: a man aged 30 to 45 in good health and CMV-seronegative.

Only a few counts were recorded for this clone. CDR3 residues: CASSPVGDMGYTF. CDR3 nucleotides: TGTGCCAGCAGCCCGGTCGGGGACATGGGCTACACCTTC. The rearrangement links TRBV5-5 to TRBJ1-2; D is perhaps TRBD1 (6 bases). This CDR3 has 13 amino acids. CDR1 and CDR2 (germline): SGHKS, YYEKEE (reference sequence). The V gene lost 4 bases and the J gene lost 8 bases, with 15 bases spanning the gap. The whole variable domain, filled in from reference TRBV5-5 and TRBJ1-2, reads DAGVTQSPTHLIKTRGQQVTLRCSPISGHKSVSWYQQVLGQGPQFIFQYYEKEERGRGNFPDRFSARQFPNYSSELNVNALLLGDSALYLCASSPVGDMGYTFGSGTRLTVV.

V and J are TRBV7-2 and TRBJ2-7, with D perhaps matching TRBD2 (7 bases). This CDR3 has 14 amino acids. Germline lookup yields CDR1 SGHTA and CDR2 FQGNSA. Trimming took off 4 bases at V and 0 bases at J, with 10 bases between the two ends. As DNA, the CDR3 is TGTGCCAGCAGCTGGGGGGGGGCCTCCTACGAGCAGTACTTC. Translating gives CASSWGGASYEQYF. The full variable domain, with the rest looked up from reference TRBV7-2 and TRBJ2-7, is GAGVSQSPSNKVTEKGKDVELRCDPISGHTALYWYRQSLGQGLEFLIYFQGNSAPDKSGLPSDRFSAERTGGSVSTLTIQRTQQEDSAVYLCASSWGGASYEQYFGPGTRLTVT.

This chain joins TRBV29-1 and TRBJ2-1; D is uncertain. Deletions cut 4 bases from V and 5 bases from J, with 3 bases between. This CDR3 has 10 amino acids. Germline-derived CDR1 and CDR2 are SQVTM and ANQGSEA. The DNA of the CDR3 is TGCAGCGTTGTTAACAATGAGCAGTTCTTC. Its translation: CSVVNNEQFF.

The chain has TRBV19 and TRBJ2-5; tentative D call: TRBD1 (5 bases). This CDR3 contains 16 residues. With 0 bases removed from V and 8 bases from J, the gap between germline ends came to 19 bases. CDR1 and CDR2 from the germline V gene are LNHDA and SQIVND (reference sequence). CDR3 loop: CASSIEDIGLGKTQYF. Here the CDR3 DNA reads TGTGCCAGTAGTATAGAGGACATCGGCTTGGGGAAAACCCAGTACTTC.

The chain has TRBV19 and TRBJ1-3; D is perhaps TRBD1 (6 bases). Trimming removed 7 bases from V and 0 bases from J, with 16 bases in between. Per the germline V gene, CDR1 is LNHDA and CDR2 is SQIVND (reference sequence). CDR3 size: 16 residues. The CDR3 DNA sequence: TGTGCCAGTACCCCCCTGGACAGCCGCTCTGGAAACACCATATATTTT. The encoded protein is CASTPLDSRSGNTIYF.

The chain couples TRBV28 to TRBJ2-5; 9 nucleotides line up with TRBD1. The CDR3 is made up of 14 amino acids. V trimming: 3 bases; J trimming: 2 bases; junction bases outside the gene matches: 1. Germline V lookup: CDR1 MDHEN, CDR2 SYDVKM. This chain's CDR3 is CASSFGTGQETQYF. CDR3 in DNA: TGTGCCAGCAGTTTCGGGACAGGGCAAGAGACCCAGTACTTC.

This rearrangement joins TRBV2 to TRBJ2-3; 7 positions agree with TRBD1. CDR3 length equals 15 residues. After removal of 4 bases from V and 0 bases from J, the junction contained 4 bases not matched to a gene. Germline CDR1 and CDR2: SNHLY and FYNNEI. The CDR3, as DNA: TGTGCCAGCAGTGGTACAGGGGCGAGCACAGATACGCAGTATTTT. This gives the protein CASSGTGASTDTQYF.

The CDR3 loop reads CSVETGWGQPQHF. The CDR3 region has the DNA TGCAGCGTCGAGACAGGGTGGGGTCAGCCCCAGCATTTT. The rearrangement joins TRBV29-1 to TRBJ1-5, with 7 bases aligning to TRBD1. Losses at the gene ends were 6 bases for V and 6 bases for J; bases not matched to a gene: 8. Germline loops: CDR1 SQVTM, CDR2 ANQGSEA. CDR3 length: 13 amino acids.

The CDR3 reads CASSLSVSSGNTIYF. For the CDR3, the DNA is TGTGCCAGCAGCTTATCCGTTAGCTCTGGAAACACCATATATTTT. The J gene is TRBJ1-3, the V gene TRBV11-2; D not resolved. V was trimmed by 2 bases and J by 0 bases, leaving 8 bases between them. In germline, CDR1 is SGHAT, CDR2 FQNNGV. The CDR3 is 15 residues long.

With respect to this clone: The junction departs from germline at one end; a sequencing error may be responsible. The genes are TRBV7-7 and TRBJ2-6; D is perhaps TRBD1 (5 bases). The CDR3 has 15 amino acids. In germline, CDR1 is SSHAT, CDR2 FNYEAQ (reference sequence). The CDR3 protein is CASSLGHSGANVLTF. CDR3 coding DNA: TGTGCTAGCAGCTTAGGACATTCGGGGGCCAACGTCCTGACTTTC.

The rearrangement joins TRBV4-1 to TRBJ2-2; TRBD2 matches at 8 bases. Germline V gene lookup returns CDR1 MGHRA and CDR2 YSYEKL. This CDR3 has 17 amino acids. The trim removed 3 bases at V and 3 bases at J, leaving 9 bases unmatched. CDR3 region: CASSQEVLLADTGELFF. The CDR3 bases are TGCGCCAGCAGCCAGGAAGTCCTACTAGCGGACACCGGGGAGCTGTTTTTT.

This chain links TRBV28 with TRBJ1-5, with 7 bases aligning to TRBD1. The CDR3 totals 15 residues. V shed 8 bases, J shed 1 base, and the junction held 8 bases outside the gene matches. Germline V gene lookup returns CDR1 MDHEN and CDR2 SYDVKM. This CDR3 is CASRGDRPSNQPQHF. Here the CDR3 DNA reads TGTGCCAGCCGTGGGGACAGACCAAGCAATCAGCCCCAGCATTTT. The full variable domain, with the rest looked up from reference TRBV28 and TRBJ1-5, is DVKVTQSSRYLVKRTGEKVFLECVQDMDHENMFWYRQDPGLGLRLIYFSYDVKMKEKGDIPEGYSVSREKKERFSLILESASTNQTSMYLCASRGDRPSNQPQHFGDGTRLSIL.

This clone was counted once. The gene calls are TRBV4-2 and TRBJ2-7, with a possible D match to TRBD1 (6 bases). V lost 3 bases, J lost 3 bases, and 18 bases lay in between. Per germline, CDR1 LGHNA and CDR2 YNFKEQ. There are 16 residues in the CDR3. For the CDR3, the DNA is TGTGCCAGCAGCCAGGACCAGGGGCCGTGGTTCTACGAGCAGTACTTC. Its translation: CASSQDQGPWFYEQYF.

This clone has more than one count but fewer than ten. V gene TRBV28 combines with J gene TRBJ1-5, with a possible D match to TRBD1 (6 bases). Germline V gene data show CDR1 as MDHEN and CDR2 as SYDVKM. This CDR3 region has 13 residues. The V gene lost 7 bases and the J gene lost 3 bases, with 10 bases spanning the gap. Written as DNA, the CDR3 is TGTGCCAGCATAGACAGGATCAATCAGCCCCAGCATTTT. It encodes CASIDRINQPQHF.

This sequence joins TRBV9 and TRBJ1-6; D is possibly TRBD1 (5 bases). In germline, CDR1 is SGDLS, CDR2 YYNGEE. The length of the CDR3 is 17 residues. V lost 0 bases to trimming and J lost 4 bases, with 14 bases between them. CDR3 loop: CASSVDQGLLYNSPLHF. CDR3 nucleotide sequence: TGTGCCAGCAGCGTAGACCAGGGCCTACTTTATAATTCACCCCTCCACTTT.

The V gene is TRBV5-1, the J gene TRBJ1-1; D is possibly TRBD1 (5 bases). V was pared by 0 bases and J by 6 bases, with 12 bases between. CDR1 is SGHRS and CDR2 is YFSETQ in the germline V gene. The CDR3 has 14 amino acids. The CDR3 DNA follows: TGCGCCAGCAGCTTGGGTACAGGTGGTCCTGAAGCTTTCTTT. Residues: CASSLGTGGPEAFF. The complete variable domain, with remaining parts taken from reference TRBV5-1 and TRBJ1-1, reads KAGVTQTPRYLIKTRGQQVTLSCSPISGHRSVSWYQQTPGQGLQFLFEYFSETQRNKGNFPGRFSGRQFSNSRSEMNVSTLELGDSALYLCASSLGTGGPEAFFGQGTRLTVV.

V gene TRBV5-1 combines with J gene TRBJ1-2; no reliable D call. Germline CDR1 reads SGHRS; CDR2 reads YFSETQ. The CDR3 has 13 residues. V lost 1 base to trimming and J lost 8 bases, with 12 bases between them. CDR3 DNA sequence: TGCGCCAGCAGCTTGCCCTCAACTAACGGCTACACCTTC. Translated: CASSLPSTNGYTF.

The rearrangement uses TRBV11-2 and TRBJ1-2; the D is unclear. Trimming left V 0 bases short and J 0 bases short, with 11 bases between. The germline CDR1 and CDR2 sequences are SGHAT and FQNNGV. The CDR3 sequence is 16 residues long. The CDR3 sequence: CASSLDLRPANYGYTF. CDR3 sequence (DNA): TGTGCCAGCAGCTTAGATCTGCGCCCCGCTAACTATGGCTACACCTTC.

This rearrangement joins TRBV18 to TRBJ1-1; 7 positions agree with TRBD1. The germline V gene has CDR1 KGHSH and CDR2 LQKENI. The CDR3 spans 15 residues. J lost 5 bases, V lost 2 bases, and 8 bases had no gene match. The chain's CDR3 is CASSPVTGKSTEAFF. DNA for the CDR3: TGTGCCAGCTCACCAGTGACAGGGAAATCTACTGAAGCTTTCTTT.

V and J are TRBV27 and TRBJ1-2; D ambiguous. The CDR3 runs to 15 residues. Germline-derived CDR1 and CDR2 are MNHEY and SMNVEV (reference sequence). Trimming removed 3 bases from V and 0 bases from J, with 11 bases in between. The CDR3 bases are TGTGCCAGCAGTTTCGCCCGCAGTTCTAACTATGGCTACACCTTC. Its protein is CASSFARSSNYGYTF.

The J gene is TRBJ1-1, the V gene TRBV12-5; D remains unclear. V shed 6 bases and J shed 1 base, with 9 bases lying between them. Germline-derived CDR1 and CDR2 are LGHNT and FRNRAP. There are 13 residues in the CDR3. The CDR3 is CASGLETNTEAFF. CDR3 nucleotide sequence: TGTGCTAGTGGACTGGAGACGAACACTGAAGCTTTCTTT.

The CDR3 protein is CASSLEHLDTEAFF. CDR3 coding DNA: TGCGCCAGCAGCTTGGAACATCTTGACACTGAAGCTTTCTTT. The chain uses TRBV5-1 and TRBJ1-1, with D unresolved. Trimming stripped 0 bases from V and 3 bases from J, with 9 bases between. Germline V lookup: CDR1 SGHRS, CDR2 YFSETQ. CDR3 length equals 14 residues.

The chain has TRBV5-6 and TRBJ1-1; TRBD1 might be the D (6 bases). There are 17 residues in the CDR3. The germline CDR1 and CDR2 sequences are SGHDT and YYEEEE. V shed 1 base and J shed 0 bases, with 16 bases lying between them. The CDR3 nucleotides are TGTGCCAGCAGCTTGTATACAGGGACGTTAATGAACACTGAAGCTTTCTTT. Its protein product is CASSLYTGTLMNTEAFF.

This clone has a handful of counts. V and J are TRBV2 and TRBJ2-7; 7 bases line up with TRBD1. V shed 3 bases, J shed 2 bases, and the junction held 4 bases outside the gene matches. CDR3 size: 14 residues. Germline V gene lookup returns CDR1 SNHLY and CDR2 FYNNEI. The CDR3 DNA is TGTGCCAGCAGTGATTGGACAGGTACCTACGAGCAGTACTTC. As protein: CASSDWTGTYEQYF.